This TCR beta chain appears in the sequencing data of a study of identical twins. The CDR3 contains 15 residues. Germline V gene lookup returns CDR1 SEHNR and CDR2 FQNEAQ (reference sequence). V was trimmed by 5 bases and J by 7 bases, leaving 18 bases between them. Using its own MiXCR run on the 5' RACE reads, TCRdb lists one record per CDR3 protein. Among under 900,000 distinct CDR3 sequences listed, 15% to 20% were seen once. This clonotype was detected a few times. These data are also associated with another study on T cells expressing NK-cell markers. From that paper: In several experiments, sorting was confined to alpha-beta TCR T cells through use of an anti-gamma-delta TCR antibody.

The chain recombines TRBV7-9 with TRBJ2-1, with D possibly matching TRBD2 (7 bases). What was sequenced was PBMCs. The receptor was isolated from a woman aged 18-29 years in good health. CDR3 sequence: CASSREGGRTNEQFF. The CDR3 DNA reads TGTGCCAGCAGCAGGGAGGGGGGAAGAACGAATGAGCAGTTCTTC.